A single sample gave rise to the 25 T cell receptor beta chains below, sequenced in a study of T cell changes during pregnancy in multiple sclerosis. Sequencing used immunoSEQ multiplex PCR; TCRdb keeps in-frame clones, though not all of them. The sample has 50,000 to 65,000 clones; approximately 91% are singletons. Sequencing was performed on peripheral blood, taken in the second trimester of pregnancy. The receptor set was obtained from a female donor with multiple sclerosis, enrolled in a pregnancy study.

Only a few counts were recorded for this clone. The chain is built from TRBV28 and TRBJ1-6, with D unresolved. This CDR3 is 13 amino acids long. V dropped 5 bases and J dropped 8 bases, with 10 bases sitting between them. Looked up from germline, CDR1 is MDHEN and CDR2 is SYDVKM. CDR3 protein: CASSHPTHSPLHF. The CDR3 coding sequence is TGTGCCAGCAGTCACCCTACCCATTCACCCCTCCACTTT. Variable domain in full (rest from reference TRBV28 and TRBJ1-6): DVKVTQSSRYLVKRTGEKVFLECVQDMDHENMFWYRQDPGLGLRLIYFSYDVKMKEKGDIPEGYSVSREKKERFSLILESASTNQTSMYLCASSHPTHSPLHFGNGTRLTVT.

A single count supports this clone. The V gene is TRBV6-1, the J gene TRBJ2-1, with D tentatively TRBD1 (5 bases). Deletions cut 7 bases from V and 1 base from J, with 8 bases between. The length of the CDR3 is 13 residues. From germline, CDR1 is MNHNS and CDR2 SASEGT. The CDR3 loop reads CASTRQSYNEQFF. CDR3 in DNA: TGTGCCAGCACCAGACAGTCCTACAATGAGCAGTTCTTC.

The chain recombines TRBV5-4 with TRBJ2-7; possible D gene TRBD2, 6 bases. CDR1 and CDR2 (germline): SGHNT, YYREEE (reference sequence). CDR3 length: 12 residues. With 1 base removed from V and 7 bases from J, the gap between germline ends came to 9 bases. CDR3 loop: CASSLSGREQYF. The CDR3 nucleotides are TGTGCCAGCAGCTTGTCTGGGAGGGAGCAGTACTTC.

The chain recombines TRBV6-5 with TRBJ2-5; 7 nucleotides match TRBD2. CDR1 and CDR2 (germline): MNHEY, SVGAGI. This CDR3 is built from 14 residues. J gave up 4 bases and V 7 bases, and 9 bases lay outside the gene matches. CDR3 DNA sequence: TGTGCCAGCACCACCTGGGGGGGAGGAGAGACCCAGTACTTC. This gives the protein CASTTWGGGETQYF.

The chain is built from TRBV27 and TRBJ2-7, with a tentative D call TRBD1 (5 bases). The CDR3 sequence is 14 residues long. V gave up 2 bases and J gave up 0 bases, with 8 bases separating them. Germline CDR1 MNHEY, CDR2 SMNVEV (reference sequence). The DNA of the CDR3 is TGTGCCAGCAGTTTAGACAGTTACTCCTACGAGCAGTACTTC. Its protein is CASSLDSYSYEQYF.

This clone was recorded once. The V gene is TRBV28, the J gene TRBJ1-2; TRBD1 aligns across 8 bases. CDR1 and CDR2 (germline): MDHEN, SYDVKM. CDR3 size: 15 residues. V lost 1 base to trimming and J lost 10 bases; unmatched junction nucleotides: 11. CDR3 in amino acids: CASSLLMGQASLYTF. CDR3 coding DNA: TGTGCCAGCAGTTTATTAATGGGACAGGCTTCCCTCTACACCTTC.

The J gene is TRBJ2-7, the V gene TRBV7-2, with D possibly matching TRBD1 (6 bases). In germline, CDR1 is SGHTA, CDR2 FQGNSA. V lost 5 bases, J lost 4 bases, and 12 bases lay in between. This CDR3 region has 13 residues. CDR3 DNA: TGTGCCAGCAGCCCGGGGACACTTTACGAGCAGTACTTC. Translated: CASSPGTLYEQYF.

To note about this clone: Mismatch with germline at one junction end may stem from a read error. The chain joins TRBV2 to TRBJ1-1, with D unresolved. The germline gives CDR1 SNHLY, CDR2 FYNNEI. The CDR3 consists of 14 residues. CDR3 sequence reads: CASSEVVVGTEASF. In nucleotides, the CDR3 is TGTGCCAGCAGTGAAGTGGTGGTGGGCACTGAAGCTTCCTTT. Full variable domain (outside the CDR3, taken from reference TRBV2 and TRBJ1-1): EPEVTQTPSHQVTQMGQEVILRCVPISNHLYFYWYRQILGQKVEFLVSFYNNEISEKSEIFDDQFSVERPDGSNFTLKIRSTKLEDSAMYFCASSEVVVGTEASFGQGTRLTVV.

V gene TRBV23-1 combines with J gene TRBJ2-7; 9 bases fit TRBD1. TRBV23-1 has ORF status, its function being uncertain. The CDR3 consists of 16 residues. V dropped 0 bases and J dropped 5; count of bases not matched to a gene: 8. DNA for the CDR3: TGCGCCAGCAGTCAATCGGGTGGGACAGGGAGCCACGAGCAGTACTTC. It yields the protein CASSQSGGTGSHEQYF.

J is TRBJ1-2 and V is TRBV2; no definite D call. The ends were cut back, 8 bases at V and 8 bases at J, with 15 bases in the middle. Germline-derived CDR1 and CDR2 are SNHLY and FYNNEI. This CDR3 is built from 12 residues. CDR3 coding DNA: TGTGCCAGCCGCCCAGGTTCATGGGGCTACACCTTC. Amino acid sequence: CASRPGSWGYTF.

This chain connects TRBV11-1 to TRBJ2-7; D gene ambiguous. The germline gives CDR1 SGHAT, CDR2 FQDESV (reference sequence). The V end was cut by 1 base, the J end by 2 bases, with 12 bases between. The length of the CDR3 is 15 residues. CDR3 DNA: TGTGCCAGCAGCTTAGGTTCAGTTCTTACCTACGAGCAGTACTTC. Translating gives CASSLGSVLTYEQYF.

V gene TRBV5-1 combines with J gene TRBJ2-5, with D possibly being TRBD2 (5 bases). The CDR3 sequence is 14 residues long. Germline-derived CDR1 and CDR2 are SGHRS and YFSETQ. V lost 2 bases, J lost 7 bases, and 15 bases lay in between. The CDR3 protein is CASSFTDFEGTQYF. CDR3 sequence (DNA): TGCGCCAGCAGCTTCACAGATTTCGAGGGGACCCAGTACTTC.

For the CDR3, the DNA is TGCGCCAGCAGCCAAGTATACAGGGATAGCACTGAAGCTTTCTTT. Translating it yields CASSQVYRDSTEAFF. The chain couples TRBV4-3 to TRBJ1-1; D perhaps matches TRBD1 (6 bases). The CDR3 has 15 amino acids. The V gene's germline CDR1 is LGHNA and CDR2 YSLEER. Between the trimmed V and J ends, which lost 1 base and 4 bases, there was a span of 13 bases.

The chain links TRBV18 to TRBJ1-1, with a tentative D call TRBD1 (6 bases). There are 13 residues in the CDR3. V was cut by 6 bases and J by 2 bases, with 10 bases left in between. The germline CDR1 and CDR2 sequences are KGHSH and LQKENI. The CDR3 DNA reads as TGTGCCAGCTCGACAGGAACCAACACTGAAGCTTTCTTT. This gives the protein CASSTGTNTEAFF. The full variable domain, rest sourced from reference TRBV18 and TRBJ1-1, is NAGVMQNPRHLVRRRGQEARLRCSPMKGHSHVYWYRQLPEEGLKFMVYLQKENIIDESGMPKERFSAEFPKEGPSILRIQQVVRGDSAAYFCASSTGTNTEAFFGQGTRLTVV.

CDR3 coding DNA: TGTGCCAGCAGCCTTAGCGGGGGTCCCGAAGAGACCCAGTACTTC. Residues: CASSLSGGPEETQYF. The chain joins TRBV7-3 to TRBJ2-5, with 9 positions matching TRBD2. V lost 5 bases to trimming and J lost 3 bases; unmatched junction nucleotides: 7. The CDR3 length is 15 residues. Per the germline V gene, CDR1 is SGHTA and CDR2 is FQGTGA.

The chain links TRBV6-1 to TRBJ2-3; 10 nucleotides align to TRBD2. Germline V CDR1 and CDR2: MNHNS, SASEGT. This CDR3 contains 15 residues. Trimming took 4 bases from V and 4 from J; bases not matched to a gene: 5. CDR3 nucleotide sequence: TGTGCCAGCAGTGGTTCGAGCGGGGGGGCAGATACGCAGTATTTT. This codes for CASSGSSGGADTQYF.

The CDR3 DNA follows: TGCGCCAGCAGCCAAGTGCCAGGTGTTAGCTCCTATAATTCACCCCTCCACTTT. Its translation is CASSQVPGVSSYNSPLHF. The chain has TRBV4-1 and TRBJ1-6, with D unclear. V lost 1 base and J 0 bases, leaving 13 bases between the germline ends. The length of the CDR3 is 18 residues. From germline, CDR1 is MGHRA and CDR2 YSYEKL.

The gene calls are TRBV28 and TRBJ2-3, with 8 bases fitting TRBD2. V lost 7 bases and J lost 11; bases outside the gene matches: 17. Germline CDR1 and CDR2: MDHEN and SYDVKM. The CDR3 totals 15 residues. Written as DNA, the CDR3 is TGTGCCAGCACTTCGGGGGGGGAGGCTCCGCAGTTGCAGTATTTT. As protein: CASTSGGEAPQLQYF.

This sequence joins TRBV7-3 and TRBJ2-7; D remains unclear. Trimming took 1 base from V and 0 from J, leaving 7 bases between them. The CDR3 runs to 14 residues. Germline V CDR1 and CDR2: SGHTA, FQGTGA. CDR3 coding DNA: TGTGCCAGCAGCTTAAGCGTCAACTCCTACGAGCAGTACTTC. It is translated as CASSLSVNSYEQYF.

J is TRBJ2-5 and V is TRBV5-4, with 11 bases that match TRBD1. Gene TRBJ2-7 matches the end of the DNA better, so the J call may be wrong. The CDR3 totals 14 residues. Per the germline V gene, CDR1 is SGHNT and CDR2 is YYREEE (reference sequence). CDR3 in amino acids: CASRPGDRGNEQYF. DNA for the CDR3: TGTGCCAGCAGGCCGGGGGACAGGGGGAACGAGCAGTACTTC.

CDR3 DNA: TGTGCCACCAGCGGACAGGGCCGAGAGACCCAGTACTTC. Encoded protein: CATSGQGRETQYF. J is TRBJ2-5 and V is TRBV15; 8 positions agree with TRBD1. The CDR3 has 13 residues. CDR1 is LNHNV and CDR2 is YYDKDF in the germline V gene (reference sequence). V lost 5 bases and J lost 4; bases outside the gene matches: 3. Complete variable domain (other parts from reference TRBV15 and TRBJ2-5): DAMVIQNPRYQVTQFGKPVTLSCSQTLNHNVMYWYQQKSSQAPKLLFHYYDKDFNNEADTPDNFQSRRPNTSFCFLDIRSPGLGDTAMYLCATSGQGRETQYFGPGTRLLVL.

The gene calls are TRBV30 and TRBJ1-5; no clear D gene. CDR3 length: 13 amino acids. Germline V gene data show CDR1 as GTSNPN and CDR2 as SVGIG (reference sequence). Trimming pared 0 bases from V and 4 bases from J, leaving 7 bases between. CDR3 sequence reads: CAWSVLDNQPQHF. In DNA form, the CDR3 reads TGTGCCTGGAGTGTACTAGATAATCAGCCCCAGCATTTT.

The rearrangement joins TRBV2 to TRBJ1-1, with 7 bases aligning to TRBD1. The CDR3 loop spans 12 amino acids. Germline assignment: CDR1 SNHLY and CDR2 FYNNEI. V lost 8 bases to trimming and J lost 6 bases; unmatched junction nucleotides: 6. The CDR3 DNA reads TGTGCCAGCTCCCGGGACAGAGCTGAAGCTTTCTTT. Encoded protein: CASSRDRAEAFF.

This clone has just a few counts. The chain recombines TRBV5-4 with TRBJ2-2; 10 nucleotides agree with TRBD2. The J segment lost 7 bases and the V segment lost 0 bases, leaving 9 bases of the junction unmatched. Germline loops: CDR1 SGHNT, CDR2 YYREEE (reference sequence). This CDR3 spans 17 amino acids. The DNA of the CDR3 is TGTGCCAGCAGCTTGGCCGGCAGCGGGGGGGCGAGCGGGGAGCTGTTTTTT. The encoded protein is CASSLAGSGGASGELFF.

This chain joins TRBV6-4 and TRBJ1-1, with TRBD1 matching over 8 bases. This CDR3 contains 17 residues. V shed 6 bases and J 1 base; nucleotides not matched to a gene: 13. From germline, CDR1 is MRHNA and CDR2 SNTAGT. The CDR3 DNA reads TGTGCCAGCAGGCCGGGACAGGCTATGGCGGCGAACACTGAAGCTTTCTTT. This codes for CASRPGQAMAANTEAFF.